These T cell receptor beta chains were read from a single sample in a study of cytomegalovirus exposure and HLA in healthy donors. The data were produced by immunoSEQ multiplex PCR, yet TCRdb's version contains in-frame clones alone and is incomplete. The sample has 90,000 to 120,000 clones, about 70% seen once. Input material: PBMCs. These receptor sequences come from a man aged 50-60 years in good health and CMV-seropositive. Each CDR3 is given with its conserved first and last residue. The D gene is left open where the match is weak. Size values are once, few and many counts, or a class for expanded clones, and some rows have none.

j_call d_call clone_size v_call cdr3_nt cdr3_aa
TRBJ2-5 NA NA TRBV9 TGTGCCAGCAGCGTAGCGAGCCAAGAGACCCAGTACTTC CASSVASQETQYF
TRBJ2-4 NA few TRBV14 TGTGCCAGCAGCATGAATATCAGGGACATTCAGTACTTC CASSMNIRDIQYF
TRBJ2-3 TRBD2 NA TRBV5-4 TGTGCCAGCAGCTTGGGACTAGCGGGGGGAGCGGATACGCAGTATTTT CASSLGLAGGADTQYF
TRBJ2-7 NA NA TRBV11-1 TGTGCCAGCAGCTTAGAGGCAGGGGGGATCAGCGAGCAGTACTTC CASSLEAGGISEQYF
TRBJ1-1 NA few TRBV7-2 TGTGCCAGCAGGCGAAACGAGGCGGGGGACACTGAAGCTTTCTTT CASRRNEAGDTEAFF
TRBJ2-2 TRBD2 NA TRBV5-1 TGCGCCAGCGCGGGGACTAGCGGCACCGGGGAGCTGTTTTTT CASAGTSGTGELFF
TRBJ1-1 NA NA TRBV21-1 TGTGCCAGCAGCAAAGGGGGCTTGACAACAGGGCGGACTGAAGCTTTCTTT CASSKGGLTTGRTEAFF
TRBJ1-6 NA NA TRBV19 TGTGCCAGTAGCCCGCCCGGTAGCAATTCACCCCTCCACTTT CASSPPGSNSPLHF
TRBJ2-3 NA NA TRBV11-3 TGTGCCAGCAGCTTAGATTCAAGCGGCCCCGGGGATACGCAGTATTTT CASSLDSSGPGDTQYF
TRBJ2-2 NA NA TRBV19 TGTGCCAGTAGTATCCTTCGCTCGGGGAGCACCGGGGAGCTGTTTTTT CASSILRSGSTGELFF
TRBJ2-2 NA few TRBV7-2 TGTGCCAGCAGCCAAACCCGGGGCGGGGAGCTGTTTTTT CASSQTRGGELFF
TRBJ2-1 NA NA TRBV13 TGTGCCAGCAGCTCTCCTGGGGCCACACTCGATGAGCAGTTCTTC CASSSPGATLDEQFF
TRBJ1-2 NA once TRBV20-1 TGCAGTGCTAGGTCTGCGCCTGGCTACACCTTC CSARSAPGYTF
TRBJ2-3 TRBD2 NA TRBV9 TGTGCCAGCAGCGGGGGGCCCCGGACTAGCGGCACAGATACGCAGTATTTT CASSGGPRTSGTDTQYF
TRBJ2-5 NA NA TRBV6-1 TGTGCCAGCAGTGAAGGGCCCTTAGAGACCCAGTACTTC CASSEGPLETQYF
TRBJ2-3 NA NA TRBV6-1 TGTGCCAGCACCCCTCAGGGCACAGATACGCAGTATTTT CASTPQGTDTQYF
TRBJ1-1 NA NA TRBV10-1 TGCGCCAACAGTGAGGCCAGAGTGGACATGAACACTGAAGCTTTCTTT CANSEARVDMNTEAFF
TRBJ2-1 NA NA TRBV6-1 TGTGCCAGCAGTGAAACTAGCCAGTACAATGAGCAGTTCTTC CASSETSQYNEQFF
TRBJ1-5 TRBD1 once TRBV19 TGTGCCAGTAGTATCCGGGACAGGGTCTCTCAGCCCCAGCATTTT CASSIRDRVSQPQHF
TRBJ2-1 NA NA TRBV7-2 TGTGCCAGCAGCTTAGTCCAAAGCCGGTTTTACAATGAGCAGTTCTTC CASSLVQSRFYNEQFF
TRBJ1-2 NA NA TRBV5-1 TGCGCCAGCAGCCCAGGGCGGGGGGCGCTTGGCTACACCTTC CASSPGRGALGYTF
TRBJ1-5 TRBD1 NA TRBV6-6 TGTGCCAGCTCGGACAGGGCGAATCAGCCCCAGCATTTT CASSDRANQPQHF
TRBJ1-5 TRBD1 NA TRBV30 TGTGCCTTCGACCGGGACAGGGGCAATCAGCCCCAGCATTTT CAFDRDRGNQPQHF
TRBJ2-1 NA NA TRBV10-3 TGTGCCATCACTATGGACAGCAACAATGAGCAGTTCTTC CAITMDSNNEQFF
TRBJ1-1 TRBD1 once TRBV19 TGTGCCAGTAGTATCCGGGCAGGGGGTATTTCAGATGAAGCTTTCTTT CASSIRAGGISDEAFF
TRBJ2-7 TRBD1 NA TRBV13 TGTGCCAGCAGCCTTGGACAGGCCCAAGGGTACGAGCAGTACTTC CASSLGQAQGYEQYF
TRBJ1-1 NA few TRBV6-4 TGTGCCAGCAGTGAAGGCGGAGCCGGGAGCACTGAAGCTTTCTTT CASSEGGAGSTEAFF
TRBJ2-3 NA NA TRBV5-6 TGTGCCAGCAGCCCCCCAGGGCCCTGGGCGGATACGCAGTATTTT CASSPPGPWADTQYF
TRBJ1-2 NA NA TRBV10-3 TGTGCCATCAGTGAACTGATTAACTATGGCTACACCTTC CAISELINYGYTF
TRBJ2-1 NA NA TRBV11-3 TGTGCCAGCAGCCGAGGGTCCAATGAGCAGTTCTTC CASSRGSNEQFF
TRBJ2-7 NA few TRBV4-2 TGTGCCAGCAGCCAAGTAGAGAGGGGGGAGCAGTACTTC CASSQVERGEQYF
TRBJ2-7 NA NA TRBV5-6 TGTGCCAGCAGCTTGGGTCGCTACGAGCAGTACTTC CASSLGRYEQYF
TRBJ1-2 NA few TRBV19 TGTGCCAGTAGTTCGGGTGTCAGTCAGGGGAAATACGGCTACACCTTC CASSSGVSQGKYGYTF
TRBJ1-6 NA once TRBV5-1 TGCGCCAGCAGCCCCGGGACAACCAATTCACCCCTCCACTTT CASSPGTTNSPLHF
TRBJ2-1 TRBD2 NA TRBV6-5 TGTGCCAGCAGCCGACCCGGGAGGCCTCTCAATGAGCAGTTCTTC CASSRPGRPLNEQFF
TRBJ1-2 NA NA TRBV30 TGTGCCTGGACCTCAAGGGGGGGAAACTATGGCTACACCTTC CAWTSRGGNYGYTF
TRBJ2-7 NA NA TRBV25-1 TGTGCCAGTGCAAGAGGGTACGAGCAGTACTTC CASARGYEQYF
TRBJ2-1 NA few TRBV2 TGTGCCAGCAGTCCTAACGACAGCTCCCTGACCAGATACAATGAGCAGTTCTTC CASSPNDSSLTRYNEQFF
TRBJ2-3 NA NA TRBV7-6 TGTGCCAGCAGCCCCCTTGGGGCTAGCACAGATACGCAGTATTTT CASSPLGASTDTQYF
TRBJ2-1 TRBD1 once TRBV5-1 TGCGCCAGCAGCTTGGATACAGGGGGATACAATGAGCAGTTCTTC CASSLDTGGYNEQFF
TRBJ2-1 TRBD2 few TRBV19 TGTGCCAGTTATCTTTTAGGGCTAGCGGGCAGGTTACCCAATGAGCAGTTCTTC CASYLLGLAGRLPNEQFF
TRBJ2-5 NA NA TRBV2 TGTGCCAGCAGCCCGGGACTTGGACTAGAGACCCAGTACTTC CASSPGLGLETQYF
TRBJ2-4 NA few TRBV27 TGTGCCAGCAGTTACGGGGAAGCCAAAAACATTCAGTACTTC CASSYGEAKNIQYF
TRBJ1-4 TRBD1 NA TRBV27 TGTGCCAGCAGTTTAGGGGACAGGAATGAAAAACTGTTTTTT CASSLGDRNEKLFF
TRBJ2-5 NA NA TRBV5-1 TGCGCCAGCAGCTTGGGACTACGAGAGACCCAGTACTTC CASSLGLRETQYF
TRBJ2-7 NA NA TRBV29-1 TGCAGCGAAGGGACCGGGGGTGATACCTACGAGCAGTACTTC CSEGTGGDTYEQYF
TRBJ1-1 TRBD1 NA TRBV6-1 TGTGCCAGCAGGCGACAGGGAGAGTACACTGAAGCTTTCTTT CASRRQGEYTEAFF
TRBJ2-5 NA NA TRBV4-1 TGCGCCAGCAGCCAAGAAGGCTCGGCGGCGCCGTCTAAGACCCAGTACTTC CASSQEGSAAPSKTQYF
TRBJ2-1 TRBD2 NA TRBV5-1 TGCGCCAGCTCGGGGACTATCTCAACCTACAATGAGCAGTTCTTC CASSGTISTYNEQFF
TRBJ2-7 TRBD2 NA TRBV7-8 TGTGCCAGCAGTAAGGGTAGCGGGAGGGCCTTCTACGAGCAGTACTTC CASSKGSGRAFYEQYF
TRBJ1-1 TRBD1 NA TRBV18 TGTGCCAGCTCACCACGGACAGGTCGGAACACTGAAGCTTTCTTT CASSPRTGRNTEAFF
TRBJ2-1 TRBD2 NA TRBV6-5 TGTGCCAGCACCGGGACTAGCGGGAACAATGAGCAGTTCTTC CASTGTSGNNEQFF
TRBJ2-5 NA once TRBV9 TGTGCCAGCAGCGTAGCTGTGAGCGCCATCCAAGAGACCCAGTACTTC CASSVAVSAIQETQYF
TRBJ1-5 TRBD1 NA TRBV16 TGTGCCAGCAGCCGCCCGGGCTCCGGGACAGGGGGCCGGCAGCCCCAGCATTTT CASSRPGSGTGGRQPQHF
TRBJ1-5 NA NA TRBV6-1 TGTGCCTCCCTAGGGGGGGTTAGCAATCAGCCCCAGCATTTT CASLGGVSNQPQHF
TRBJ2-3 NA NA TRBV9 TGTGCCAGCAGCGTAGGTGGGGGAGGAGCAGATACGCAGTATTTT CASSVGGGGADTQYF
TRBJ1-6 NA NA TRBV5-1 TGCGCCAGCAGCTTGGAGGACAGTAATTCACCCCTCCACTTT CASSLEDSNSPLHF
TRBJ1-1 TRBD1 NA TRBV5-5 TGTGCCAGCAGCTTGGCTGTGACAGGGGACACTGAAGCTTTCTTT CASSLAVTGDTEAFF
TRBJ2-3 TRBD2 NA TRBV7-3 TGTGCCAGCAGCCCGAGGGCGGGAGGACTAGATACGCAGTATTTT CASSPRAGGLDTQYF
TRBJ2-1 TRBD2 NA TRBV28 TGTGCCAGCAGACGTAGCGGGGATGCCTACAATGAGCAGTTCTTC CASRRSGDAYNEQFF